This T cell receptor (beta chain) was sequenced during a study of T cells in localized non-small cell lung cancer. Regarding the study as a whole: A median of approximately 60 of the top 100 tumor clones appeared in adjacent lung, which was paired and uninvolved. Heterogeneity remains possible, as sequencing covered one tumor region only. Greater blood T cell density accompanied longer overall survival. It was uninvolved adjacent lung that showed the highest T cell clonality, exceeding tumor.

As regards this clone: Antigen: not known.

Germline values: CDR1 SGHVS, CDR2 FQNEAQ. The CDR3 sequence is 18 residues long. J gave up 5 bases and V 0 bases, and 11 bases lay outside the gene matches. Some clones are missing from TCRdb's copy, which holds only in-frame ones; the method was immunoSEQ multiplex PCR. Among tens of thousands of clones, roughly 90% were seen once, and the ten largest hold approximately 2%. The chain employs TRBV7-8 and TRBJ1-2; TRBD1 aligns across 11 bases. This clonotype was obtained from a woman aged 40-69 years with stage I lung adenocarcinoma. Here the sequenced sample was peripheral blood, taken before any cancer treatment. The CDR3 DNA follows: TGTGCCAGCAGCTTAGCGCACGACCGGACAGGGGGCGGGTATGGCTACACCTTC. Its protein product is CASSLAHDRTGGGYGYTF.